The TCR beta chain under discussion was sequenced for a study of T-cell reconstitution after alpha-beta-depleted transplantation in children. This clonotype appeared a few times. As it was prepared, the TCRbeta library received unique molecular identifiers. TCRdb redid the calling of the PCR reads with MiXCR, one entry per CDR3 protein. The sample lists approximately 400,000 distinct CDR3 sequences, approximately 11% occurring once. The receptor comes from a human donor who donated a stem cell graft to a child with acute myeloid leukemia. The specimen comprised PBMCs from the stem cell graft donor, sampled from the stem cell graft.

The CDR3 here is CASSEGWGAIYF. CDR3 bases: TGTGCCAGCAGTGAAGGATGGGGGGCAATTTACTTC. This chain connects TRBV6-1 to TRBJ2-4, with D perhaps TRBD1 or TRBD2 (6 bases each). This CDR3 spans 12 amino acids. Trimming cost V 1 base and J 16 bases, with 14 bases left between them. Germline CDR1 reads MNHNS; CDR2 reads SASEGT.